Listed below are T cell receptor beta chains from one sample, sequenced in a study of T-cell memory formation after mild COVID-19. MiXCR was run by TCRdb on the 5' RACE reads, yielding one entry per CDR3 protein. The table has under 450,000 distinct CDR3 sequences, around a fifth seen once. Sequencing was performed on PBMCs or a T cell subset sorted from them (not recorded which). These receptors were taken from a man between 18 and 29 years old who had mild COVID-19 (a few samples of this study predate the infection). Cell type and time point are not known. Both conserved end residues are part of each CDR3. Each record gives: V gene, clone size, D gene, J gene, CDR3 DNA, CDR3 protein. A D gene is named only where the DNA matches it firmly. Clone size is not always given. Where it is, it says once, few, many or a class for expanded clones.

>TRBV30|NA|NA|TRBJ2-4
TGTGCCTGGAGTGTAGTAGGCGGGTACTGGACCAAAAACATTCAGTACTTC
CAWSVVGGYWTKNIQYF
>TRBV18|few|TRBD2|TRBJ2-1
TGTGCCAGCTCACCAGGGGAGGGATCCTACAATGAGCAGTTCTTC
CASSPGEGSYNEQFF
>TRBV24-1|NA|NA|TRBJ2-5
TGTGCCACCAGTGATTTCCGGTCCCAGTACTTC
CATSDFRSQYF
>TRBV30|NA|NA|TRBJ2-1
TGTGCCTGGAGTCCAAGTACGTATGAGCAGTTCTTC
CAWSPSTYEQFF
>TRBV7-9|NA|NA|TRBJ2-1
TGTGCCAGCAGCCAGCAGGGAGTCGTCGAGTACAATGAGCAGTTCTTC
CASSQQGVVEYNEQFF
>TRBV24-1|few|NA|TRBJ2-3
TGTGCCACCAGCGACCCCCGGAGTGGGGCAGATACGCAGTATTTT
CATSDPRSGADTQYF
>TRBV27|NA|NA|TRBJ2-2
TGTGCCAGCAGTTTATTTGGCAGGGGCCTTAACACCGGGGAGCTGTTTTTT
CASSLFGRGLNTGELFF
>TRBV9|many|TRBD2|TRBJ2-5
TGTGCCAGCAGCGTAGCTACGGGGGGGCTGGAGACCCAGTACTTC
CASSVATGGLETQYF
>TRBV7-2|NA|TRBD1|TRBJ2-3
TGTGCCAGCAGCTTCCGCCCTACAGGGGCCGGCACAGATACGCAGTATTTT
CASSFRPTGAGTDTQYF
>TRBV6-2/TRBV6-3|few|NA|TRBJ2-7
TGTGCCAGCAGTGAGAGGGGGACCTCCTACGAGCAGTACTTC
CASSERGTSYEQYF
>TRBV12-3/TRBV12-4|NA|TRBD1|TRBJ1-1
TGTGCCAGCACCCTGACAGGGGGTATCGCTGAAGCTTTCTTT
CASTLTGGIAEAFF
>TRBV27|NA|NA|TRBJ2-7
TGTGCCAGCAGTTTATTCGCGGGTCACGAGCAGTACTTC
CASSLFAGHEQYF
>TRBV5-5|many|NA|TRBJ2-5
TGTGCCAGCAGCTTGGGGCCGAACCAAGAGACCCAGTACTTC
CASSLGPNQETQYF
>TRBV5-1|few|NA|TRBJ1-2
TGCGCCAGCACCAGGGGAGGGGGATATGGCTACACCTTC
CASTRGGGYGYTF
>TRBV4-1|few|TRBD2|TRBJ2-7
TGCGCCAGCAGCCAAGATGCGGTAGCGGGGGCCTACGAGCAGTACTTC
CASSQDAVAGAYEQYF
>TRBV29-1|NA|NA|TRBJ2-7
TGCAGCGTTGTCACTGGCTACGAGCAGTACTTC
CSVVTGYEQYF
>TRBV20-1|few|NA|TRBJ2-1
TGCAGTGCTAGAGCGCTCACTCTAGCGAGGGTCTACAATGAGCAGTTCTTC
CSARALTLARVYNEQFF
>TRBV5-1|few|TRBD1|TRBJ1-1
TGCGCCAGCAGCGCCGCCGGGACAGGGGCTATGAACACTGAAGCTTTCTTT
CASSAAGTGAMNTEAFF
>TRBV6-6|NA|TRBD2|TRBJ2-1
TGTGCCAGCAGTTATCGCCAAGGGCGCGGGGGGTACAATGAGCAGTTCTTC
CASSYRQGRGGYNEQFF
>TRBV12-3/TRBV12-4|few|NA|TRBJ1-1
TGTGCCAGCACCTTGGGGCTGCAGAACACTGAAGCTTTCTTT
CASTLGLQNTEAFF
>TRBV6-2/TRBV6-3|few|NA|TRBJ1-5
TGTGCCAGCAGTTACTCGGGGAGTAGAAAGAGCAATCAGCCCCAGCATTTT
CASSYSGSRKSNQPQHF
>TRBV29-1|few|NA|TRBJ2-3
TGCAGCGTTGGAAGTATGGCTCAGTATTTT
CSVGSMAQYF
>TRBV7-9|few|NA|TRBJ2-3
TGTGCCAGCAGTTCTAGCCACACAGATACGCAGTATTTT
CASSSSHTDTQYF
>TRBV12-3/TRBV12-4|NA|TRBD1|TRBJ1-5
TGTGCCAGCAGTGCCGACAGGGAAGATCAGCCCCAGCATTTT
CASSADREDQPQHF
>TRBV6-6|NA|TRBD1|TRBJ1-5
TGTGCCAGCGGACAGGGCCGAAGTCAGCCCCAGCATTTT
CASGQGRSQPQHF
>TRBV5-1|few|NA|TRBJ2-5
TGCGCCAGCAGCTTTCGACAGGAGATTTACAAAGAGACCCAGTACTTC
CASSFRQEIYKETQYF
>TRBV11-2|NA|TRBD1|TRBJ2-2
TGTGCCAGCAGCTTAAAGGACAGGTCCACCGGGGAGCTGTTTTTT
CASSLKDRSTGELFF
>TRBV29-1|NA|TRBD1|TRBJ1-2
TGCAGCGGAGCCGGGACAGGGTATGGCTACACCTTC
CSGAGTGYGYTF
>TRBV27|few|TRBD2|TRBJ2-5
TGTGCCAGCAGTTTTCTAGCGGGGGGGACAGAGACCCAGTACTTC
CASSFLAGGTETQYF
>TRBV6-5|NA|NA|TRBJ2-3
TGTGCCAGCAACCAGGGGGGCAGCACAGATACGCAGTATTTT
CASNQGGSTDTQYF
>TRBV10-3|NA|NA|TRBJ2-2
TGTGCCATCTATAAGAACGGGGAGCTGTTTTTT
CAIYKNGELFF
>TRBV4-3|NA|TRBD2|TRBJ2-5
TGCGCCAGCAGCCAAGAGGGAGGGGCCGGTCAGACCCAGTACTTC
CASSQEGGAGQTQYF
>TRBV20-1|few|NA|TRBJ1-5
TGCAGTGCTGAGTTGGGGGGACAAGGGAATCAGCCCCAGCATTTT
CSAELGGQGNQPQHF
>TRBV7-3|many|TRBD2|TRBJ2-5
TGTGCCAGCAGCTTGACCGGGGGGGAGACCCAGTACTTC
CASSLTGGETQYF
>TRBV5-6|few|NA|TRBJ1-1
TGTGCCAGCAGCGCCGACAGGCTGAACACTGAAGCTTTCTTT
CASSADRLNTEAFF
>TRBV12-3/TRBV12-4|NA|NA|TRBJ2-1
TGTGCCAGCACACTGAGGGGCAATGAGCAGTTCTTC
CASTLRGNEQFF
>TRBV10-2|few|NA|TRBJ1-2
TGCGCCAGCAGTGATATATCGGGGGGCGAACGTGGCTACACCTTC
CASSDISGGERGYTF
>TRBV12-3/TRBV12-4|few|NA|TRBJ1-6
TGTGCCAGCAGCCGACGGGGCAGGGATTCACCCCTCCACTTT
CASSRRGRDSPLHF
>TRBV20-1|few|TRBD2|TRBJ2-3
TGCAGTGCTAGTCGTGCTAGCGGGGCGGCAGATACGCAGTATTTT
CSASRASGAADTQYF
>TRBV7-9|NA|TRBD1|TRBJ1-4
TGTGCCAGCAGCTTGGACAGGGTGGGGAAACTGTTTTTT
CASSLDRVGKLFF
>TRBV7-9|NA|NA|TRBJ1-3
TGTGCCAGCAGCTTAGCGGCGGGGATAAACACCATATATTTT
CASSLAAGINTIYF
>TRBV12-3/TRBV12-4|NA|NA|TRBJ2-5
TGTGCCAGCAGTTGGGGGGCGGTCCAAGAGACCCAGTACTTC
CASSWGAVQETQYF
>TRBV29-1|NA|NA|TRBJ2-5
TGCAGCGCTACTGCGACAGACCAAGAGACCCAGTACTTC
CSATATDQETQYF
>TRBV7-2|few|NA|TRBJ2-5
TGTGCCAGCAGCTCAAGTATCGGCGAGACCCAGTACTTC
CASSSSIGETQYF
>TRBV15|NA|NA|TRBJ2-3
TGTGCCACCAGCAGAGAGTCAAGGACAGATACGCAGTATTTT
CATSRESRTDTQYF
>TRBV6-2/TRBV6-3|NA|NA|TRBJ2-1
TGTGCCAGCACCGACTGGAACATTCATTACAATGAGCAGTTCTTC
CASTDWNIHYNEQFF
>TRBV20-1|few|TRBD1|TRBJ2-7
TGCAGTGCTCCAATCTCCGGGACAGGTTCCTACGAGCAGTACTTC
CSAPISGTGSYEQYF
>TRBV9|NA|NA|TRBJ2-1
TGTGCCAGCAGCGTCCAAGGGGATTTGGAGCAGTTCTTC
CASSVQGDLEQFF
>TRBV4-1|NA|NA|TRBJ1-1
TGCGCCAGCAGCCAAGGCCCCCGGGGTACGTCTTTCTTT
CASSQGPRGTSFF